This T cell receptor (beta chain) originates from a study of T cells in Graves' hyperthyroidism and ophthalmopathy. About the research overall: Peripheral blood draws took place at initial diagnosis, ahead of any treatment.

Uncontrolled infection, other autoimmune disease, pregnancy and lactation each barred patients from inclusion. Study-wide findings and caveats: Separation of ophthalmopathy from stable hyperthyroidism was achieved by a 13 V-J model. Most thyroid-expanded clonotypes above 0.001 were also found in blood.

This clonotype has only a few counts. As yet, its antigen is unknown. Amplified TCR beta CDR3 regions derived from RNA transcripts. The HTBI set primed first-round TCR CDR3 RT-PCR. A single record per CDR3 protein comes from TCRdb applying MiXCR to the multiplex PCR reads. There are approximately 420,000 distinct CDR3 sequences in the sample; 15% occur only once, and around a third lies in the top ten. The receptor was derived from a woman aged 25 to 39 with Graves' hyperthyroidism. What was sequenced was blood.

The CDR3 DNA sequence: TGCAGTGCTAGTATGGGGGGCGCTGGGGCAGATACGCAGTATTTT. Translation: CSASMGGAGADTQYF. The rearrangement links TRBV20-1 to TRBJ2-3; D is possibly TRBD1 or TRBD2 (6 bases each). The CDR3 is made up of 15 amino acids. Trimming removed 3 bases from V and 4 bases from J, with 17 bases in between. Germline loops: CDR1 DFQATT, CDR2 SNEGSKA (reference sequence).